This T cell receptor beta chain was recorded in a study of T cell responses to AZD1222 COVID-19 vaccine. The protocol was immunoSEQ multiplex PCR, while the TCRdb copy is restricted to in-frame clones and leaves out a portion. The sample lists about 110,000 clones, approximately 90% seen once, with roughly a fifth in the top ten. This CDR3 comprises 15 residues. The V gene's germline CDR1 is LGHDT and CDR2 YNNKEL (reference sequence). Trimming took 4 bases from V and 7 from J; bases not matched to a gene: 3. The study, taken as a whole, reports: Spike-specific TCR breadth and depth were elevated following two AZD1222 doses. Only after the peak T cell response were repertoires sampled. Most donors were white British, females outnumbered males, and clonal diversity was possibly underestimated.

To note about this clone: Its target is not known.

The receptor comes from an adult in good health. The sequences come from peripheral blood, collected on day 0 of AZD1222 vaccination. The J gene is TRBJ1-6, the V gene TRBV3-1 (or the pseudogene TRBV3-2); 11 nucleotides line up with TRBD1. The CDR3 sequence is CASSLGQGGNSPLHF. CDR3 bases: TGTGCCAGCAGCCTGGGACAGGGGGGAAATTCACCCCTCCACTTT.